This T cell receptor beta chain comes out of a study of breast tumors, draining lymph nodes, adjacent tissues. Study-level results: Compared with basal-like, luminal-like tumors shared significantly more repertoire with nontumor tissue. Tumor T cell lymph node origin was a supported hypothesis, not proven. Tumors had less TCR diversity than lymph nodes, more than nontumor tissue. Data fit most tumor T cells coming from lymph node, expanding in tumor.

Samples came from axillary lymph nodes draining the breast cancer. Notes on this clonotype: Antigen specificity is unknown. A much larger clone differs from this one at a single base, so this may be a read error.

TCRdb re-analysed the multiplex PCR reads in MiXCR, keeping a single row per CDR3 protein. The sample shows about 180,000 distinct CDR3 sequences, 33% of them seen only once. The CDR3 is 15 amino acids. Trimming removed 0 bases from V and 0 bases from J, with 7 bases in between. CDR1 and CDR2 from the germline V gene are SGHTS and YDEGEE. This rearrangement joins TRBV5-8 to TRBJ2-1; perhaps D is TRBD1 or TRBD2 (5 bases each). The source of this sequence is a female donor with breast cancer. Some clones in this sample may be carry-over from other donors' samples. Material: axillary lymph node tissue. CDR3 amino acids: CASSLAGTSYNEQFF. DNA of the CDR3: TGTGCCAGCAGCTTGGCGGGGACCTCCTACAATGAGCAGTTCTTC.